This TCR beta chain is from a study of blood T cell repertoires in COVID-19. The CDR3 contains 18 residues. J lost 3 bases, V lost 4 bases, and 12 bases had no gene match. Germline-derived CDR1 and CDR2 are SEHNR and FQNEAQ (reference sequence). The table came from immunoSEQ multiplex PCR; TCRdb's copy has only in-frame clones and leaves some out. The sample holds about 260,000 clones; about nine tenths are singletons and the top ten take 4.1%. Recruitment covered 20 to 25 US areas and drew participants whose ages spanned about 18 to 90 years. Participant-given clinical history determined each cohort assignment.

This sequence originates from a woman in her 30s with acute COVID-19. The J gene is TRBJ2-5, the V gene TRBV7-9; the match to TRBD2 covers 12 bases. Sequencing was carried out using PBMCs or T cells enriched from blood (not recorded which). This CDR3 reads CASSSRGRRTSGKETQYF. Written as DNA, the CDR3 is TGTGCCAGCAGCTCTCGAGGGCGAAGGACTAGCGGGAAAGAGACCCAGTACTTC.